The 18 T cell receptor beta chains reported below all come from one sample, sequenced in a study of blood T cells in healthy people across ages. For the second PCR, which ran for about 6 to 11 cycles, a sample-barcoded 5' primer and a J-beta primer mix were used. TCRdb itself ran the 5' RACE reads through MiXCR, one entry per CDR3 protein. The sample has roughly 640,000 distinct CDR3 sequences, about 30% seen once; the top ten hold approximately 14%. The sample taken for sequencing was blood. The receptors were sampled from a woman older than 75 in good health.

With regard to this clonotype: One junction end disagrees with the germline gene, perhaps due to a read error. The chain uses TRBV13 and TRBJ1-1; 7 nucleotides match TRBD1. The germline V gene has CDR1 PRHDT and CDR2 FYEKMQ (reference sequence). The CDR3 covers 14 residues. The CDR3 sequence is CTSSVTGADTEAFF. The CDR3 DNA sequence: TGTACCAGCAGCGTAACAGGGGCCGACACTGAAGCTTTCTTT.

For this clonotype: This sequence may be a read error, since a much larger clone differs from it by one base. The missing conserved phenylalanine or tryptophan at the end of this CDR3 makes a read error likely. The chain is built from TRBV3-1 and TRBJ2-4, with D perhaps TRBD1 or TRBD2 (5 bases each). CDR3 size: 12 residues. Germline-derived CDR1 and CDR2 are LGHDT and YNNKEL (reference sequence). The germline V and J ends were trimmed by 5 bases and 13 bases, with 15 bases remaining between them. The CDR3 DNA sequence: TGTGCCAGCAGCGGTACCGGTGAGGGGCAGTACGTC. It specifies CASSGTGEGQYV.

At least ten counts were recorded for this clonotype. The J gene is TRBJ2-7, the V gene TRBV13; TRBD2 is a possible D gene (6 bases). Germline loops: CDR1 PRHDT, CDR2 FYEKMQ (reference sequence). The CDR3 has 15 amino acids. Trimming stripped 5 bases from V and 6 bases from J, with 20 bases between. The CDR3 region is CASSPQGLGAVEQYF. The CDR3 DNA reads as TGTGCCAGCAGCCCCCAGGGACTTGGGGCTGTCGAGCAGTACTTC.

Concerning this clonotype itself: A read error is possible here, since a much larger clone lies one base away. The chain has TRBV5-1 and TRBJ2-7; possible D gene TRBD1, 5 bases. Trimming removed 7 bases from V and 10 bases from J, with 21 bases in between. This CDR3 region has 13 residues. Germline assignment: CDR1 SGHRS and CDR2 YFSETQ. CDR3 sequence reads: CASLQGIGEAQYF. For the CDR3, the DNA is TGCGCCAGCCTGCAGGGTATCGGAGAGGCCCAGTACTTC.

The V call is TRBV7-2, the J call TRBJ2-5; weak D call: TRBD2 (6 bases). The ends were cut back, 5 bases at V and 11 bases at J, with 21 bases in the middle. CDR1 is SGHTA and CDR2 is FQGNSA in the germline V gene. The CDR3 length is 14 residues. The CDR3 reads CASSPSGGWVEQYF. For the CDR3, the DNA is TGTGCCAGCAGCCCTAGTGGGGGGTGGGTTGAGCAGTACTTC.

This clonotype has ten or more counts. This chain joins TRBV20-1 and TRBJ2-3; the match to TRBD2 covers 8 bases. V lost 6 bases, J lost 4 bases, and 9 bases stayed unmatched. Germline loops: CDR1 DFQATT, CDR2 SNEGSKA (reference sequence). The CDR3 has 14 amino acids. CDR3 residues: CSAALGGAPDTQYF. For the CDR3, the DNA is TGCAGTGCAGCTCTCGGGGGGGCCCCAGATACGCAGTATTTT.

Many counts were recorded for this clonotype. The CDR3 region is CASSEGVGAQETQYF. DNA for the CDR3: TGTGCCAGCAGTGAAGGGGTGGGGGCACAAGAGACCCAGTACTTC. J is TRBJ2-5 and V is TRBV25-1; D might be TRBD1 (6 bases). CDR3 length: 15 residues. V lost 2 bases, J lost 2 bases, and 12 bases lay in between. Germline V gene sequence: CDR1 MGHDK, CDR2 SYGVNS. The variable domain in full, completed from reference TRBV25-1 and TRBJ2-5, reads EADIYQTPRYLVIGTGKKITLECSQTMGHDKMYWYQQDPGMELHLIHYSYGVNSTEKGDLSSESTVSRIRTEHFPLTLESARPSHTSQYLCASSEGVGAQETQYFGPGTRLLVL.

This clonotype was seen at least ten times. The chain joins TRBV13 to TRBJ1-2; the D gene is possibly TRBD1 (5 bases). Germline CDR1 is PRHDT and CDR2 is FYEKMQ (reference sequence). V lost 5 bases and J 4 bases, leaving 17 bases between the germline ends. The CDR3 length is 15 residues. The CDR3 DNA reads as TGTGCCAGCAGCCGCGTGGGGGAGATCCTCTATGGCTACACCTTC. Its protein is CASSRVGEILYGYTF.

The sample holds many counts of this clonotype. The chain employs TRBV6-5 and TRBJ2-5; the D is unclear. Trimming removed 5 bases at V and 9 bases at J, with 13 bases between. Germline CDR1 and CDR2: MNHEY and SVGAGI. The CDR3 has 12 residues. The CDR3 loop is CASSPSRLAQYF. In DNA, the CDR3 is TGTGCCAGCAGTCCCTCGAGGTTGGCCCAGTACTTC.

In its sample, this clonotype was seen a few times. The chain combines TRBV20-1 with TRBJ2-2; maybe TRBD2 (5 bases). V was shortened by 0 bases and J by 6 bases, with 20 bases between the two germline ends. The V gene's germline CDR1 is DFQATT and CDR2 SNEGSKA (reference sequence). The CDR3 runs to 17 residues. CDR3 sequence reads: CSARDQRAPVAAGELFF. The DNA for the CDR3 is TGCAGTGCTAGAGATCAGAGGGCGCCGGTGGCGGCCGGGGAGCTGTTTTTT.

The chain has TRBV10-3 and TRBJ2-7; 11 positions match TRBD1. V shed 5 bases, J shed 0 bases, and the junction held 3 bases outside the gene matches. In germline, CDR1 is ENHRY, CDR2 SYGVKD. The CDR3 consists of 15 residues. This chain's CDR3 is CAISTGTGGSYEQYF. The CDR3 DNA sequence: TGTGCCATCAGTACCGGGACAGGGGGCTCCTACGAGCAGTACTTC.

This clonotype was seen repeatedly, ten times or more. This chain uses TRBV4-1 with TRBJ1-2; no clear D gene. V was cut by 0 bases and J by 3 bases, with 11 bases left in between. The germline V gene has CDR1 MGHRA and CDR2 YSYEKL. The CDR3 sequence is 15 residues long. The CDR3: CASSQDERVDYGYTF. CDR3 coding DNA: TGCGCCAGCAGCCAAGATGAGCGAGTAGACTATGGCTACACCTTC.

In this sample, this clonotype turned up a few times. With a much larger clone just one base away, this may be a read error. This chain joins TRBV7-9 and TRBJ2-1; a weak D match, TRBD2 (7 bases). V lost 5 bases to trimming and J lost 8 bases, with 19 bases between them. Germline V CDR1 and CDR2: SEHNR, FQNEAQ (reference sequence). The CDR3 is made up of 15 amino acids. CDR3 residues: CASSLVGGGLDEQFF. The CDR3 coding sequence is TGTGCCAGCAGCCTGGTAGGGGGGGGGCTGGATGAGCAGTTCTTC.

This clonotype showed up many times. The CDR3 DNA reads TGTGCCAGCAGCTTAGCAGCGGGGGGCAGTGCTGGCTACACCTTC. The encoded protein is CASSLAAGGSAGYTF. V is TRBV7-9 and J is TRBJ1-2; possibly TRBD1 for D (6 bases). Germline V gene data show CDR1 as SEHNR and CDR2 as FQNEAQ (reference sequence). This CDR3 has 15 amino acids. Trimming removed 0 bases from V and 7 bases from J, with 15 bases in between.

The chain recombines TRBV27 with TRBJ1-2; 9 bases match TRBD1. The CDR3 is made up of 14 amino acids. V shed 5 bases, J shed 6 bases, and the junction held 7 bases outside the gene matches. Germline V CDR1 and CDR2: MNHEY, SMNVEV (reference sequence). The CDR3 here is CASSLTGGFDGYTF. In DNA, the CDR3 is TGTGCCAGCAGTCTGACAGGGGGATTCGATGGCTACACCTTC.

The J gene is TRBJ2-3, the V gene TRBV19; 10 bases are a match to TRBD2. Germline-derived CDR1 and CDR2 are LNHDA and SQIVND (reference sequence). This CDR3 is 13 amino acids long. Trimming cost V 6 bases and J 11 bases; bases outside gene matches: 8. In DNA form, the CDR3 reads TGTGCCAGTAGGCCTACTAGCGGGGAACAGCAGTATTTT. It translates to CASRPTSGEQQYF.

This clonotype was counted many times. The chain joins TRBV7-9 to TRBJ1-2; 7 nucleotides agree with TRBD1. J lost 7 bases, V lost 3 bases, and 5 bases had no gene match. The CDR3 extends over 13 amino acids. Germline V gives CDR1 SEHNR, CDR2 FQNEAQ (reference sequence). The CDR3 sequence is CASSFTGERGYTF. The DNA of the CDR3 is TGTGCCAGCAGCTTTACAGGGGAGCGTGGCTACACCTTC.

This chain connects TRBV5-1 to TRBJ2-5; D perhaps matches TRBD1 (7 bases). The germline CDR1 and CDR2 sequences are SGHRS and YFSETQ. V gave up 0 bases and J gave up 4 bases, with 13 bases separating them. This CDR3 has 15 residues. The CDR3 loop reads CASSLEGQGGETQYF. The CDR3 region has the DNA TGCGCCAGCAGCTTGGAAGGTCAGGGGGGAGAGACCCAGTACTTC. The full variable domain, with the rest looked up from reference TRBV5-1 and TRBJ2-5, is KAGVTQTPRYLIKTRGQQVTLSCSPISGHRSVSWYQQTPGQGLQFLFEYFSETQRNKGNFPGRFSGRQFSNSRSEMNVSTLELGDSALYLCASSLEGQGGETQYFGPGTRLLVL.